This T cell receptor beta chain was captured by sequencing in a study of T cell responses to AZD1222 COVID-19 vaccine. General study findings and limits: It was only after the peak T cell response that any repertoires were sampled.

The V gene's germline CDR1 is SGDLS and CDR2 YYNGEE. The germline V and J ends were trimmed by 2 bases and 1 base, with 15 bases remaining between them. CDR3 length: 16 residues. This clone was seen just once. The antigen is unknown. TCRdb's table, derived via immunoSEQ multiplex PCR, lists solely in-frame clones and lacks some. The top ten clones hold about 6% of a sample with 200,000 or so clones, 70% to 90% of them seen once. The sample here was peripheral blood, taken on day 0 of AZD1222 vaccination. The TCR originated in an adult in good health. J is TRBJ2-5 and V is TRBV9; maybe TRBD1 (8 bases). CDR3 region: CASSVSTGGVQETQYF. DNA for the CDR3: TGTGCCAGCAGCGTTAGCACAGGGGGGGTCCAAGAGACCCAGTACTTC.